The next 4 T cell receptor beta chains were all read from a single sample in a study of graft-versus-host responses after intestinal transplantation (TCRdb year 2021). Their specific antigens are unknown. Taken with the paper, the label for time point translates to: cells obtained before transplantation from donor or recipient. Libraries were built with the immunoSEQ multiplex PCR assay. The immuneACCESS repertoire file appears here via TCRdb, limited to in-frame rearrangements. These files lack a portion of the clones; in checked studies, under half of the deficit traces to unresolved V genes, and the cause of the others is not known. The sample includes 45,000 to 65,000 clones, with almost 95% observed a single time. The ten top clones hold approximately 0.4% of the sample. The sample was unstimulated CD4+ T cells sorted from spleen or lymph node cells, taken before transplant. These receptors were obtained from a human donor who was the organ donor for an intestinal transplant.

V usage is TRBV6-1 and J usage is TRBJ1-2; 7 nucleotides match TRBD1. Germline CDR1 is MNHNS and CDR2 is SASEGT. This CDR3 is built from 15 residues. V shed 4 bases and J 0 bases; nucleotides not matched to a gene: 5. The CDR3 sequence is CASSGRDRSNYGYTF. DNA of the CDR3: TGTGCCAGCAGTGGCCGGGACAGATCTAACTATGGCTACACCTTC.

V is TRBV7-2 and J is TRBJ2-5; perhaps TRBD1 as D (6 bases). Germline lookup yields CDR1 SGHTA and CDR2 FQGNSA. The CDR3 is made up of 14 amino acids. Trimming took off 5 bases at V and 4 bases at J, with 14 bases between the two ends. CDR3 sequence (DNA): TGTGCCAGCAGCCTCCCCAGGACAGCAGAGACCCAGTACTTC. As protein: CASSLPRTAETQYF.

The count of this clone is one. This chain connects TRBV7-2 to TRBJ2-7, with 12 bases matching TRBD2. The germline CDR1 and CDR2 sequences are SGHTA and FQGNSA. The CDR3 is 16 amino acids. Trimming removed 4 bases from V and 3 bases from J; junction bases left unmatched: 7. CDR3 loop: CASSSRTSGTLYEQYF. For the CDR3, the DNA is TGTGCCAGCAGCTCGAGGACTAGCGGGACCCTCTACGAGCAGTACTTC.

The chain couples TRBV5-1 to TRBJ2-5, with 14 bases aligning to TRBD2. After removal of 0 bases from V and 2 bases from J, the junction contained 3 bases not matched to a gene. Germline lookup yields CDR1 SGHRS and CDR2 YFSETQ. The CDR3 covers 17 residues. CDR3 in amino acids: CASSLAGLAGAQETQYF. CDR3 DNA sequence: TGCGCCAGCAGCTTGGCGGGACTAGCGGGGGCACAAGAGACCCAGTACTTC.